This note documents a single T cell receptor (beta chain) sequence. Per germline, CDR1 KGHSH and CDR2 LQKENI. With V trimmed by 3 bases and J by 7 bases, 5 bases remained unmatched. This CDR3 contains 13 residues. This sample is part of a study of blood T cell repertoires in COVID-19. At the level of the study: Researchers got acute and convalescent COVID-19 samples from the United States, Italy and Spain. T cells, B-cell-depleted T cells, or PBMCs provided the cDNA or gDNA that served as material.

Using immunoSEQ multiplex PCR, the repertoire was profiled, and TCRdb retains in-frame clones only, with some absent. The sample carries fewer than 90,000 clones, approximately 79% recorded once. Sequenced input: peripheral blood. The V gene is TRBV18, the J gene TRBJ1-1; TRBD1 matches at 7 bases. The source of this sequence is a woman older than 75 with acute or convalescent COVID-19. CDR3 protein: CASSPGQDGEAFF. In DNA, the CDR3 is TGTGCCAGCTCACCTGGACAGGACGGTGAAGCTTTCTTT.